This T cell receptor beta chain was identified in a study of PD-1 blockade in classical Hodgkin lymphoma. TCRdb's table, derived via immunoSEQ multiplex PCR, lists solely in-frame clones and lacks some. The table includes some 93,000 clones, 80% to 90% detected once. Study findings and constraints: Relative to healthy donors, newly diagnosed patients reportedly had lower baseline TCR diversity, which was reported as lower still in relapsed/refractory patients. It was CD4+ TCR diversity, not CD8+, that rose significantly by C4D1. Exclusion applied to patients who initiated nivolumab less than 1 year following ASCT.

After autologous stem cell transplantation all patients relapsed, and prior brentuximab vedotin exposure differed between cohorts. A remark on this clone: Its antigen is not known.

The TCR originated in a human donor with classical Hodgkin lymphoma. The source was peripheral blood mononuclear cells (PBMCs), collected before the second cycle of nivolumab.

CDR3 loop: CASSLDTMNTGELFF. The DNA for the CDR3 is TGTGCCAGCAGTTTGGACACCATGAACACCGGGGAGCTGTTTTTT. The rearrangement joins TRBV28 to TRBJ2-2, with D possibly matching TRBD1 (5 bases). The V end was cut by 3 bases, the J end by 1 base, with 9 bases between. The germline CDR1 and CDR2 sequences are MDHEN and SYDVKM. This CDR3 contains 15 residues.